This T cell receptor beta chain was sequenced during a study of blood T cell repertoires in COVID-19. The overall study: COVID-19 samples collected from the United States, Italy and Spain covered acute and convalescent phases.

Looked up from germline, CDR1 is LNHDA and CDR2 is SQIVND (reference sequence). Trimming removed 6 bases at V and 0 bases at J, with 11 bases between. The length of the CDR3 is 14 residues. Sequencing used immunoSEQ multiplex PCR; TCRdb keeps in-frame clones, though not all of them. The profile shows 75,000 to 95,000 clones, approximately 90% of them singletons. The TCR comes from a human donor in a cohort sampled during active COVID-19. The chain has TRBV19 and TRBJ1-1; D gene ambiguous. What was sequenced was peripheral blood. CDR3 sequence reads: CASSSLSVNTEAFF. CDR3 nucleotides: TGTGCCAGTAGCTCACTCAGCGTGAACACTGAAGCTTTCTTT.